Following are 18 T cell receptor beta chains from one sample sequenced in a study of blood T cells in healthy people across ages. The second PCR ran about 6 to 12 cycles with a sample-barcoded 5' primer and J-beta primers. TCRdb re-analysed the 5' RACE reads in MiXCR, keeping a single row per CDR3 protein. The sample yields about 930,000 distinct CDR3 sequences, around 29% seen once. The same sample was also used in a study of T cells of mothers and their children.

Specimen: blood. These receptors came from a woman aged 40-49 years in good health.

The genes are TRBV7-6 and TRBJ1-1; D is perhaps TRBD1 (5 bases). CDR3 length equals 12 residues. V dropped 5 bases and J dropped 7 bases, with 11 bases sitting between them. Germline V gene data show CDR1 as SGHVS and CDR2 as FNYEAQ. CDR3 in amino acids: CASSMRDGEAFF. Here the CDR3 DNA reads TGTGCCAGCAGCATGAGGGACGGTGAAGCTTTCTTT.

Ten or more counts support this clonotype. The V gene is TRBV10-3, the J gene TRBJ2-7; 7 positions match TRBD2. V gave up 8 bases and J gave up 1 base; unmatched junction bases: 11. The CDR3 is 15 residues long. Germline V gene sequence: CDR1 ENHRY, CDR2 SYGVKD. The CDR3 DNA sequence: TGTGCCATCGGGACCGGGACTACGCTGTCCTACGAGCAGTACTTC. As protein: CAIGTGTTLSYEQYF.

This clonotype showed up just a few times. The chain combines TRBV6-5 with TRBJ1-2; D is unclear. This CDR3 has 15 residues. V shed 6 bases and J shed 6 bases, with 20 bases lying between them. Germline-derived CDR1 and CDR2 are MNHEY and SVGAGI. The CDR3 region has the DNA TGTGCCAGCAGCCCACAGATGGGGTTCGGCCATGGCTACACCTTC. Protein product: CASSPQMGFGHGYTF.

A few counts support this clonotype. The chain carries TRBV5-5 and TRBJ1-5, with D maybe TRBD1 (6 bases). The CDR3 is made up of 16 amino acids. Germline CDR1 is SGHKS and CDR2 is YYEKEE (reference sequence). The V and J ends lost 2 bases and 1 base respectively, with 13 bases between them. The CDR3 region is CASSFGGARSNQPQHF. DNA for the CDR3: TGTGCCAGCAGCTTTGGGGGGGCACGAAGCAATCAGCCCCAGCATTTT.

The CDR3 is CASRLAGAAGANVLTF. In DNA form, the CDR3 reads TGCGCCAGCCGGCTAGCGGGGGCTGCTGGGGCCAACGTCCTGACTTTC. The chain carries TRBV10-2 and TRBJ2-6; 10 bases are a match to TRBD2. J gave up 2 bases and V 8 bases, and 6 bases lay outside the gene matches. Germline CDR1 is WSHSY and CDR2 is SAAADI. The CDR3 loop spans 16 amino acids.

This clonotype occurred once. The junction shows a germline mismatch at one end, possibly a read error. V usage is TRBV27 and J usage is TRBJ2-5; either TRBD1 or TRBD2 may fit D (6 bases each). Germline CDR1 is MNHEY and CDR2 is SMNVEV (reference sequence). CDR3 length: 13 amino acids. This CDR3 reads CASILLGAGWLYF. The CDR3 DNA is TGTGCCAGCATTTTATTGGGGGCGGGGTGGCTGTACTTC.

The rearrangement uses TRBV28 and TRBJ2-7; 9 bases are a match to TRBD1. V was pared by 4 bases and J by 0 bases, with 4 bases of the junction left unmatched. The CDR3 length is 15 residues. Germline lookup yields CDR1 MDHEN and CDR2 SYDVKM. The CDR3 here is CASSYRGPSSYEQYF. Here the CDR3 DNA reads TGTGCCAGCAGTTACAGGGGGCCGAGCTCCTACGAGCAGTACTTC.

This clonotype came up a few times. This chain uses TRBV24-1 with TRBJ1-5; D gene ambiguous. CDR1 is KGHDR, CDR2 SFDVKD, per germline. V was pared by 4 bases and J by 0 bases, with 12 bases between. The CDR3 contains 16 residues. In DNA form, the CDR3 reads TGTGCCACCAGTGAAGGGAGGGAGGGTAGCAATCAGCCCCAGCATTTT. Its protein is CATSEGREGSNQPQHF.

This clonotype was recorded a few times. Mismatch with germline at one junction end may stem from a read error. The CDR3 region is CAGSWRGGSETQYF. CDR3 sequence (DNA): TGTGCCGGCAGTTGGCGGGGGGGCTCAGAGACCCAGTACTTC. The chain is built from TRBV27 and TRBJ2-5, with 9 bases fitting TRBD2. Per the germline V gene, CDR1 is MNHEY and CDR2 is SMNVEV (reference sequence). This CDR3 is 14 amino acids long.

This clonotype was detected a few times. Germline and junction disagree at one end, which may indicate a read error. The V and J genes are TRBV11-1 and TRBJ2-7; tentatively, D is TRBD2 (5 bases). CDR1 SGHAT and CDR2 FQDESV come from the germline V gene (reference sequence). There are 13 residues in the CDR3. This CDR3 is CAGRIGGSYEQYF. Here the CDR3 DNA reads TGTGCCGGCAGGATTGGCGGGTCCTACGAGCAGTACTTC.

The chain couples TRBV24-1 to TRBJ2-3; unclear D gene. Germline V gene data show CDR1 as KGHDR and CDR2 as SFDVKD. V shed 4 bases and J shed 0 bases, with 10 bases lying between them. This CDR3 spans 15 amino acids. The CDR3 bases are TGTGCCACCAGTGAGGCAGACTTTAGCACAGATACGCAGTATTTT. Its protein is CATSEADFSTDTQYF.

This clonotype came up many times. V is TRBV9 and J is TRBJ2-7, with D maybe TRBD1 (6 bases). The CDR3 extends over 13 amino acids. V lost 3 bases, J lost 3 bases, and 10 bases lay in between. CDR1 SGDLS and CDR2 YYNGEE come from the germline V gene. CDR3 sequence: CASSAGTNYEQYF. The CDR3 DNA reads TGTGCCAGCAGCGCCGGGACAAACTACGAGCAGTACTTC.

This clonotype has only a few counts. The chain carries TRBV27 and TRBJ2-1, with unresolved D. The germline V gene encodes CDR1 MNHEY and CDR2 SMNVEV (reference sequence). Deletions cut 3 bases from V and 2 bases from J, with 5 bases between. The CDR3 contains 13 residues. This CDR3 reads CASSLMTYNEQFF. The CDR3 DNA reads TGTGCCAGCAGTTTGATGACCTACAATGAGCAGTTCTTC.

The J gene is TRBJ2-3, the V gene TRBV2; D is undetermined. This CDR3 has 16 amino acids. Germline V CDR1 and CDR2: SNHLY, FYNNEI. Trimming stripped 2 bases from V and 1 base from J, with 13 bases between. The DNA for the CDR3 is TGTGCCAGCAGTGAATCCCTAGAGAAGGGCACAGATACGCAGTATTTT. Translating it yields CASSESLEKGTDTQYF.

Concerning this clonotype itself: A read error may produce the germline difference seen at one junction end. This chain connects TRBV5-1 to TRBJ2-7, with 7 bases identical to TRBD2. Germline CDR1 SGHRS, CDR2 YFSETQ. The CDR3 contains 14 residues. The CDR3 spells CASSWALAPYEQYF. In nucleotides, the CDR3 is TGCGCCAGCAGCTGGGCACTAGCGCCCTACGAACAGTACTTC.

Many counts were recorded for this clonotype. V is TRBV6-2 or TRBV6-3 and J is TRBJ1-1; TRBD1 matches at 7 bases. The CDR3 totals 15 residues. The J segment lost 6 bases and the V segment lost 2 bases, leaving 9 bases of the junction unmatched. The germline V gene encodes CDR1 MNHEY and CDR2 SVGEGT. For the CDR3, the DNA is TGTGCCAGCAGTTACATCTCGGGACAGAATCCTGAAGCTTTCTTT. As protein: CASSYISGQNPEAFF.

This clonotype has just a few counts. V and J are TRBV2 and TRBJ2-3, with TRBD2 matching over 11 bases. V was pared by 3 bases and J by 4 bases, with 6 bases of the junction left unmatched. The germline gives CDR1 SNHLY, CDR2 FYNNEI. The CDR3 length is 16 residues. CDR3 sequence (DNA): TGTGCCAGCAGTGACCCTAGCGGGGGGACTCCAGATACGCAGTATTTT. Protein product: CASSDPSGGTPDTQYF.

This clonotype came up a few times. At one end the junction does not follow the germline gene, possibly because of a read error. The chain has TRBV2 and TRBJ2-7, with 8 nucleotides matching TRBD2. The length of the CDR3 is 14 residues. Germline lookup yields CDR1 SNHLY and CDR2 FYNNEI. CDR3 coding DNA: TGTGCCAGCAGCAAGCGGGGGTCCACCTACGAGCAGGACTTC. Encoded protein: CASSKRGSTYEQDF. The full variable domain, in which reference TRBV2 and TRBJ2-7 provide the parts outside the CDR3, is EPEVTQTPSHQVTQMGQEVILRCVPISNHLYFYWYRQILGQKVEFLVSFYNNEISEKSEIFDDQFSVERPDGSNFTLKIRSTKLEDSAMYFCASSKRGSTYEQDFGPGTRLTVT.